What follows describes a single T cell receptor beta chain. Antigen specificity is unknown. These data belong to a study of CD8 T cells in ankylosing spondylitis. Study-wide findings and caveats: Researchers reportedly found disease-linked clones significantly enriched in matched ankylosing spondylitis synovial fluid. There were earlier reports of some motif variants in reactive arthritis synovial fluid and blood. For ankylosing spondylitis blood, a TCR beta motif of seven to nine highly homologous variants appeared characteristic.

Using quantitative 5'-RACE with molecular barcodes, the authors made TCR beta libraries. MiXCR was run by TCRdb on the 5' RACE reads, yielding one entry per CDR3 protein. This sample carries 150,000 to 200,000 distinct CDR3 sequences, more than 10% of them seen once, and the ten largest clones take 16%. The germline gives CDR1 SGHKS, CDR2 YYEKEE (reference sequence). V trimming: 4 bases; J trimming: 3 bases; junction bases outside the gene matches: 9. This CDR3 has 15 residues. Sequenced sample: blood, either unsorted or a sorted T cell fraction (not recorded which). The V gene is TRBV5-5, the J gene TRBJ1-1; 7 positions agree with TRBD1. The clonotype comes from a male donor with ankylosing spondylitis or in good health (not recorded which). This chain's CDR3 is CASSVEGGADTEAFF. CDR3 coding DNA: TGTGCCAGCAGCGTGGAAGGGGGCGCGGACACTGAAGCTTTCTTT. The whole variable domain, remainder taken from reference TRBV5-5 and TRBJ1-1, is DAGVTQSPTHLIKTRGQQVTLRCSPISGHKSVSWYQQVLGQGPQFIFQYYEKEERGRGNFPDRFSARQFPNYSSELNVNALLLGDSALYLCASSVEGGADTEAFFGQGTRLTVV.